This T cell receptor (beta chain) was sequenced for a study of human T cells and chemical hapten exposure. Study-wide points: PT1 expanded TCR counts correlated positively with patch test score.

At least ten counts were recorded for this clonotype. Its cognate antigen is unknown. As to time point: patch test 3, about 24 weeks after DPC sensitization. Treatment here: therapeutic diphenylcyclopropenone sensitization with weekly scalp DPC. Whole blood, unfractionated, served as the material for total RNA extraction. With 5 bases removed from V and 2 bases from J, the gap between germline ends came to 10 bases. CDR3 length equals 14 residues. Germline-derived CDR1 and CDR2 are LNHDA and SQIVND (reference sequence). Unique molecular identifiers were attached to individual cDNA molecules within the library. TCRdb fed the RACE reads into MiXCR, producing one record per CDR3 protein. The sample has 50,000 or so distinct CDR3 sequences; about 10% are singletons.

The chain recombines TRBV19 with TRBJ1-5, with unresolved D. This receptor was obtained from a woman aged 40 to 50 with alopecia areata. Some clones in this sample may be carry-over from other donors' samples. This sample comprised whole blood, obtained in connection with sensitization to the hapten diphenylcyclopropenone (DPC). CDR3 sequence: CASSGNIGNQPQHF. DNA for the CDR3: TGTGCCAGTAGTGGCAATATCGGCAATCAGCCCCAGCATTTT.